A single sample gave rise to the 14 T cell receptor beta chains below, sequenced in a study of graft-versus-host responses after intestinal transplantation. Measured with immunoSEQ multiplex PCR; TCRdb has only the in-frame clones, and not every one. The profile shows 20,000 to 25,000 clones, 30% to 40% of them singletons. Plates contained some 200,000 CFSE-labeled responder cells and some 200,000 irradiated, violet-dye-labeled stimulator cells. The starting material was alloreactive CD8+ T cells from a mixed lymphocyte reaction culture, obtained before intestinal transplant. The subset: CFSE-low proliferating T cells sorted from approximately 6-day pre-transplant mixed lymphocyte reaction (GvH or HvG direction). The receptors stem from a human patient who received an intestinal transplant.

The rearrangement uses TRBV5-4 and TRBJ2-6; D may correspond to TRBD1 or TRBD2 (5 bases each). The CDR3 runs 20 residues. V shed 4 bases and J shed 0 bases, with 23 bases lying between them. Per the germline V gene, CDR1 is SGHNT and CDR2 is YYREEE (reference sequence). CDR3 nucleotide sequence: TGTGCCAGCAGCCCAGAGGGGCCAGCCATTCAGGCCTCTGGGGCCAACGTCCTGACTTTC. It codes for CASSPEGPAIQASGANVLTF.

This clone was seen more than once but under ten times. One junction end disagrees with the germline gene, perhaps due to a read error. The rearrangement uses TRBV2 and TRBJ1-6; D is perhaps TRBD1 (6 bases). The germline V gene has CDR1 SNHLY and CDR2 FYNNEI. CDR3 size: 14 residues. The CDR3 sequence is CASNGGSDNSPLHF. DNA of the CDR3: TGTGCCAGCAATGGGGGCTCCGATAATTCACCCCTCCACTTT.

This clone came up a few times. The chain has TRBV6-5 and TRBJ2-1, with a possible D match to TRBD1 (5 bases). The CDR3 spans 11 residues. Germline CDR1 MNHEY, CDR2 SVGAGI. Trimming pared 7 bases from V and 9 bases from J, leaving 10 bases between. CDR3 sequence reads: CASTLTVEQFF. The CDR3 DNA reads TGTGCCAGCACCTTGACAGTTGAGCAGTTCTTC.

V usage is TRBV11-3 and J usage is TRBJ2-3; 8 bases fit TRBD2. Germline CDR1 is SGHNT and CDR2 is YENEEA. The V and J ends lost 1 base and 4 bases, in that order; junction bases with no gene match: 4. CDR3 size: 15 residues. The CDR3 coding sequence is TGTGCCAGCAGCTTAGGGGGCGGGGGGCCAGATACGCAGTATTTT. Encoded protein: CASSLGGGGPDTQYF.

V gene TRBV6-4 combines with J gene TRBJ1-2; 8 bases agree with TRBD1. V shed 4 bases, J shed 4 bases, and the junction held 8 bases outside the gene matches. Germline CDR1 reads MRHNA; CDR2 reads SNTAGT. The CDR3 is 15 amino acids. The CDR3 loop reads CASSGWTGTGYGYTF. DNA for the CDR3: TGTGCCAGCAGTGGCTGGACAGGGACAGGCTATGGCTACACCTTC.

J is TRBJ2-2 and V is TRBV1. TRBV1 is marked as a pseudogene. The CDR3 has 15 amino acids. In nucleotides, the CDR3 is TGCACCAGCAGCCAAGATAGCAGGAGCCACCGGGAGCTGTTTTTT. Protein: CTSSQDSRSHRELFF.

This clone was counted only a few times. CDR3 in DNA: TGTGCCAGCAGCCAAGATAGCGGGGCCCTCCAAGAGACCCAGTACTTC. Encoded protein: CASSQDSGALQETQYF. The chain recombines TRBV5-4 with TRBJ2-5; TRBD2 agrees at 8 bases. The CDR3 runs 16 residues. Germline loops: CDR1 SGHNT, CDR2 YYREEE (reference sequence). With V trimmed by 4 bases and J by 1 base, 9 bases remained unmatched.

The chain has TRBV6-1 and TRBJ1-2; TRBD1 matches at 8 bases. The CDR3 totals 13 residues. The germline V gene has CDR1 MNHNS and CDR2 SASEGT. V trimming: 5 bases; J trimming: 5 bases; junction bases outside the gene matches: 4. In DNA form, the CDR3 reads TGTGCCAGCAGTCGGGACAGGATTTATGGCTACACCTTC. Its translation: CASSRDRIYGYTF.

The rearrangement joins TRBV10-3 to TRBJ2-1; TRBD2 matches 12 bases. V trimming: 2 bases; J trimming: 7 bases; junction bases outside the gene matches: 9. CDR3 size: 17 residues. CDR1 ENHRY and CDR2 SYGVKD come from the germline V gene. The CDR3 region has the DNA TGTGCCATCAGTGAGGGGATGACTAGCGGGAGAGGGAATGAGCAGTTCTTC. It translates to CAISEGMTSGRGNEQFF.

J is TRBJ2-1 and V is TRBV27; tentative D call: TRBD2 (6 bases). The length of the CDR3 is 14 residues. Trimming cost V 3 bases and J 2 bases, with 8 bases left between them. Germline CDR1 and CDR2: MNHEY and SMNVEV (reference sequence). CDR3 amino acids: CASSFGGTYNEQFF. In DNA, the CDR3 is TGTGCCAGCAGTTTTGGCGGGACCTACAATGAGCAGTTCTTC.

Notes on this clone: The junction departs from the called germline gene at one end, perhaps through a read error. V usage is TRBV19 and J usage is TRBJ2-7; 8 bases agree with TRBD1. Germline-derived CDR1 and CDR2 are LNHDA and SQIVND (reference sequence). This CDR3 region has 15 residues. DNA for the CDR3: TGTGCCAGTAGTATTTCCTGGACAGGGACAGCCGAGCAGTGCTTC. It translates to CASSISWTGTAEQCF.

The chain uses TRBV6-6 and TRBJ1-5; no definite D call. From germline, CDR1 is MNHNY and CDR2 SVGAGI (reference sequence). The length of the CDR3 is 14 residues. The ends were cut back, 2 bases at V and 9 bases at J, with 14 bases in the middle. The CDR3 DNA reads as TGTGCCAGCAGTTACGGGCAGACCCTATGGCCCCAGCATTTT. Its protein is CASSYGQTLWPQHF.

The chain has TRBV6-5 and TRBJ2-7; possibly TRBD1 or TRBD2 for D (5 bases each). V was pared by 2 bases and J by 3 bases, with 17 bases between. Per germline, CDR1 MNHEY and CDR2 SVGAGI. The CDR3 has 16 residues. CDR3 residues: CASSYEGFGIFYEQYF. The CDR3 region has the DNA TGTGCCAGCAGTTACGAGGGGTTTGGAATTTTCTACGAGCAGTACTTC.

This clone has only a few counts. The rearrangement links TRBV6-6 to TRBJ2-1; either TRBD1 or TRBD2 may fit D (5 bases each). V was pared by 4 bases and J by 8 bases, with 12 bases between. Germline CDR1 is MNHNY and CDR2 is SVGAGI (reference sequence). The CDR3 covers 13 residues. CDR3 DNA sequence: TGTGCCAGCAGTTCGGGACCATCGGATGAGCAGTTCTTC. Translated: CASSSGPSDEQFF.